The 16 T cell receptor beta chains reported below all come from one sample, sequenced in a study of cytomegalovirus exposure and HLA in healthy donors. PCR primers comprised 60 Vbeta and 13 Jbeta primers. Some clones are missing from TCRdb's copy, which holds only in-frame ones; the method was immunoSEQ multiplex PCR. There are approximately 52,000 clones in the sample; 77% occur only once, and around 2.6% lies in the top ten. Source material: PBMCs. These receptors all stem from a female donor in good health and CMV-seronegative.

The chain uses TRBV5-1 and TRBJ2-3; 7 nucleotides align to TRBD2. CDR3 length: 16 residues. The germline V gene has CDR1 SGHRS and CDR2 YFSETQ. V was pared by 2 bases and J by 1 base, with 7 bases of the junction left unmatched. In nucleotides, the CDR3 is TGCGCCAGCAGCTTTCTGGCGGGGGAACGCACAGATACGCAGTATTTT. It yields the protein CASSFLAGERTDTQYF.

This chain joins TRBV5-1 and TRBJ2-3; D not certain. The V gene lost 0 bases and the J gene lost 0 bases, with 8 bases spanning the gap. Germline CDR1 reads SGHRS; CDR2 reads YFSETQ. This CDR3 spans 15 amino acids. The CDR3 region has the DNA TGCGCCAGCAGCTTGGATCGCAGTAGCACAGATACGCAGTATTTT. This gives the protein CASSLDRSSTDTQYF. The full variable domain, in which reference TRBV5-1 and TRBJ2-3 provide the parts outside the CDR3, is KAGVTQTPRYLIKTRGQQVTLSCSPISGHRSVSWYQQTPGQGLQFLFEYFSETQRNKGNFPGRFSGRQFSNSRSEMNVSTLELGDSALYLCASSLDRSSTDTQYFGPGTRLTVL.

J is TRBJ2-7 and V is TRBV2; D unclear. With 3 bases removed from V and 1 base from J, the gap between germline ends came to 10 bases. Germline V gene sequence: CDR1 SNHLY, CDR2 FYNNEI. The CDR3 has 14 amino acids. The CDR3: CASSERSVSYEQYF. Written as DNA, the CDR3 is TGTGCCAGCAGTGAGAGGTCAGTTTCCTACGAGCAGTACTTC.

This clone was seen just once. The chain combines TRBV5-1 with TRBJ2-5; 14 bases align to TRBD2. This CDR3 comprises 16 residues. The V segment lost 7 bases and the J segment 2 bases; nucleotides outside the gene matches: 7. CDR1 SGHRS and CDR2 YFSETQ come from the germline V gene. Here the CDR3 reads CASGGLAGGPQETQYF. CDR3 nucleotides: TGCGCCAGCGGCGGACTAGCGGGGGGACCTCAAGAGACCCAGTACTTC.

The chain employs TRBV9 and TRBJ2-2; 8 bases fit TRBD2. Germline V lookup: CDR1 SGDLS, CDR2 YYNGEE. The CDR3 length is 16 residues. Trimming removed 0 bases from V and 5 bases from J; junction bases left unmatched: 6. The chain's CDR3 is CASSVGGTRGTGELFF. The CDR3 nucleotides read TGTGCCAGCAGCGTAGGTGGGACTAGGGGTACCGGGGAGCTGTTTTTT.

The chain couples TRBV7-9 to TRBJ1-2; D unresolved. CDR3 length equals 12 residues. Deletions cut 11 bases from V and 0 bases from J, with 10 bases between. Germline V lookup: CDR1 SEHNR, CDR2 FQNEAQ (reference sequence). The chain's CDR3 is CAGGSANYGYTF. The CDR3 region has the DNA TGTGCCGGAGGGTCGGCTAACTATGGCTACACCTTC.

The genes are TRBV5-3 and TRBJ1-1; D remains ambiguous. TRBV5-3 falls under the ORF class, with uncertain function. The V end lost 0 bases, the J end lost 2 bases, and 20 bases lay between the germline ends. The length of the CDR3 is 18 residues. The CDR3 DNA follows: TGTGCCAGAAGCTTGGTTAGGCAGGCCGGGAGACGTAACACTGAAGCTTTCTTT. Translated, it gives CARSLVRQAGRRNTEAFF.

This clone has a handful of counts. J is TRBJ2-3 and V is TRBV19, with 8 bases aligning to TRBD2. The germline gives CDR1 LNHDA, CDR2 SQIVND (reference sequence). This CDR3 has 15 amino acids. Trimming removed 4 bases from V and 4 bases from J; junction bases left unmatched: 7. CDR3 sequence (DNA): TGTGCCAGTAGTAAAGCGGGAGTTGGGGCAGATACGCAGTATTTT. Protein: CASSKAGVGADTQYF.

J is TRBJ1-1 and V is TRBV2; maybe TRBD1 (5 bases). V was clipped by 6 bases and J by 5 bases, with 19 bases between them. Germline lookup yields CDR1 SNHLY and CDR2 FYNNEI. CDR3 length: 15 amino acids. The CDR3 is CASSSLGQGGTEAFF. The CDR3 DNA reads as TGTGCCAGCAGCTCCCTTGGGCAGGGAGGAACTGAAGCTTTCTTT. The full variable domain, with the rest looked up from reference TRBV2 and TRBJ1-1, is EPEVTQTPSHQVTQMGQEVILRCVPISNHLYFYWYRQILGQKVEFLVSFYNNEISEKSEIFDDQFSVERPDGSNFTLKIRSTKLEDSAMYFCASSSLGQGGTEAFFGQGTRLTVV.

The J gene is TRBJ2-3, the V gene TRBV5-4; 8 bases map to TRBD1. The CDR3 extends over 17 amino acids. The J segment lost 2 bases and the V segment lost 3 bases, leaving 11 bases of the junction unmatched. Germline lookup yields CDR1 SGHNT and CDR2 YYREEE (reference sequence). CDR3 bases: TGTGCCAGCAGCTCGACCTTAGCAGGGGGCGTCACAGATACGCAGTATTTT. This gives the protein CASSSTLAGGVTDTQYF. Using reference TRBV5-4 and TRBJ2-3 for the parts outside the CDR3, the full variable domain is ETGVTQSPTHLIKTRGQQVTLRCSSQSGHNTVSWYQQALGQGPQFIFQYYREEENGRGNFPPRFSGLQFPNYSSELNVNALELDDSALYLCASSSTLAGGVTDTQYFGPGTRLTVL.

The chain employs TRBV11-2 and TRBJ2-2; D is uncertain. V was cut by 1 base and J by 0 bases, with 12 bases left in between. Germline assignment: CDR1 SGHAT and CDR2 FQNNGV. This CDR3 is 17 amino acids long. CDR3 loop: CASSLALFGTNTGELFF. DNA for the CDR3: TGTGCCAGCAGCTTAGCTCTCTTCGGTACGAACACCGGGGAGCTGTTTTTT.

The V call is TRBV2, the J call TRBJ2-1; 7 bases align to TRBD1. CDR1 and CDR2 (germline): SNHLY, FYNNEI. V was clipped by 4 bases and J by 4 bases; unmatched bases: 1. This CDR3 has 13 amino acids. CDR3 sequence reads: CASSGQGYNEQFF. Here the CDR3 DNA reads TGTGCCAGCAGTGGACAGGGTTACAATGAGCAGTTCTTC.

This clone was seen a few times. The genes are TRBV9 and TRBJ1-1; possibly TRBD1 for D (6 bases). Germline lookup yields CDR1 SGDLS and CDR2 YYNGEE. The CDR3 runs to 17 residues. With 3 bases removed from V and 0 bases from J, the gap between germline ends came to 18 bases. CDR3 in amino acids: CASSADTGILLNTEAFF. Written as DNA, the CDR3 is TGTGCCAGCAGCGCTGACACAGGGATCTTATTGAACACTGAAGCTTTCTTT. The variable domain in full, completed from reference TRBV9 and TRBJ1-1, reads DSGVTQTPKHLITATGQRVTLRCSPRSGDLSVYWYQQSLDQGLQFLIQYYNGEERAKGNILERFSAQQFPDLHSELNLSSLELGDSALYFCASSADTGILLNTEAFFGQGTRLTVV.

The V and J genes are TRBV13 and TRBJ2-1; 8 bases map to TRBD2. Germline V gives CDR1 PRHDT, CDR2 FYEKMQ (reference sequence). V trimming: 5 bases; J trimming: 8 bases; junction bases outside the gene matches: 8. The CDR3 runs 14 residues. The CDR3 loop is CASSLAGRGYEQFF. The CDR3 DNA sequence: TGTGCCAGCAGCCTAGCGGGCCGAGGGTATGAGCAGTTCTTC.

This clone was seen a handful of times. The chain recombines TRBV6-5 with TRBJ2-2, with a possible D match to TRBD2 (6 bases). V shed 10 bases and J shed 3 bases, with 18 bases lying between them. Looked up from germline, CDR1 is MNHEY and CDR2 is SVGAGI. CDR3 length: 15 amino acids. In nucleotides, the CDR3 is TGTGCCACGCACCCCCTGCGGGGCGACACCGGGGAGCTGTTTTTT. It translates to CATHPLRGDTGELFF.

The table lists this clone with a few counts. V and J are TRBV15 and TRBJ1-1, with no clear D. V lost 0 bases and J 2 bases, leaving 10 bases between the germline ends. There are 15 residues in the CDR3. CDR1 and CDR2 from the germline V gene are LNHNV and YYDKDF (reference sequence). The CDR3 DNA is TGTGCCACCAGCAGAGATCGCCGGGGAAACACTGAAGCTTTCTTT. Residues: CATSRDRRGNTEAFF.